This T cell receptor beta chain was profiled in a study of shared clonotypes between healthy human individuals. Study-wide results and caveats: Clonotype sharing among the donors was expected to vary with sequencing depth.

Sorted-subset replicate PCRs used roughly 220 ng DNA, some 30,000 T cell genomes. Repertoires were generated with immunoSEQ multiplex PCR, while TCRdb's copy carries only in-frame clones and drops some. Of over a million clones listed, roughly 96% are singletons. Donors, without exception, were Caucasian adults residing in Nashville, Tennessee. The CDR3 covers 16 residues. On this clone: The antigen is undetermined.

Sequenced sample: naive CD4+ T cells sorted from blood. Described subset: CD45RA+ positively selected. This sequence was found in a man aged 30-40 years in good health. The chain carries TRBV21-1 and TRBJ2-7; TRBD2 is the table's D call, not checked against the DNA. TRBV21-1 is annotated as a pseudogene. This CDR3 is CASSKEEARSSYEQYF. DNA for the CDR3: TGTGCCAGCAGCAAAGAGGAGGCTAGGAGCTCCTACGAGCAGTACTTC.